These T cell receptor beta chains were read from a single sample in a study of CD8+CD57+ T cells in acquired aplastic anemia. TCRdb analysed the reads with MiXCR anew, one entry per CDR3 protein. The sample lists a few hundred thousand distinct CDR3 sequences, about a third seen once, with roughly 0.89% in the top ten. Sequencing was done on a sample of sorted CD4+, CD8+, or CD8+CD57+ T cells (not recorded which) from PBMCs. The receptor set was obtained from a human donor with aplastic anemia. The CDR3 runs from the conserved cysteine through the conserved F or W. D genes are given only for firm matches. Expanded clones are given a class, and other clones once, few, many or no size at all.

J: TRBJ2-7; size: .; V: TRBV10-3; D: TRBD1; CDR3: CAIGDSNEQYF; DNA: TGTGCCATCGGGGACAGCAATGAGCAGTACTTC
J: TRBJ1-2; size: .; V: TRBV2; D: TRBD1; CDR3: CASRRDRGISYGYTF; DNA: TGTGCCAGCAGGAGGGACAGGGGAATTTCCTATGGCTACACCTTC
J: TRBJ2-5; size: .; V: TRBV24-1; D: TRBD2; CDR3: CASSPIAAGGGETQYF; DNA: TGTGCCAGCTCACCAATAGCAGCGGGAGGAGGAGAGACCCAGTACTTC
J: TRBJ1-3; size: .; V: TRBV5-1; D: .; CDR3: CASSLGDSSGNTIYF; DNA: TGCGCCAGCAGCTTGGGTGACAGTAGTGGAAACACCATATATTTT
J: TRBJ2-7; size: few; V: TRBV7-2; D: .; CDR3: CASSLAGSPSYEQYF; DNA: TGTGCCAGCAGCTTAGCCGGGTCCCCTTCCTACGAGCAGTACTTC
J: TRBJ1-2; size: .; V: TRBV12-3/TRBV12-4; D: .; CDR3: CASSLRLIQGVSRGYTF; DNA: TGTGCCAGCAGTTTACGTTTAATTCAGGGCGTATCACGCGGCTACACCTTC
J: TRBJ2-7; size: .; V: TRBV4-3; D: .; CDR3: CASSQEWRVVYKQYF; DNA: TGCGCCAGCAGCCAAGAATGGAGGGTGGTATACAAGCAGTACTTC
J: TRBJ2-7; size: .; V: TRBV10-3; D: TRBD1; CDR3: CAISSGTGVYEQYF; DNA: TGTGCCATCAGCTCGGGGACAGGGGTTTACGAGCAGTACTTC
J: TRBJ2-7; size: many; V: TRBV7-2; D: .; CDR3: CASSLPEVSNEQYF; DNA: TGTGCCAGCAGCCTGCCCGAGGTCTCCAACGAGCAGTACTTC
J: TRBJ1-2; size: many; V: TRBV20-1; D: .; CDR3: CSARGDARGGYTF; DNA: TGCAGTGCTAGAGGGGACGCACGGGGAGGCTACACCTTC
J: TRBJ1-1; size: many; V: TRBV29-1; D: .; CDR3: CSVGQNTEAFF; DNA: TGCAGCGTTGGACAGAACACTGAAGCTTTCTTT
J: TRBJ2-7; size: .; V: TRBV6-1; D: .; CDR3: CASSRVLGLGGYEQYF; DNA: TGTGCCAGCAGTCGGGTCCTGGGCCTGGGGGGCTACGAGCAGTACTTC
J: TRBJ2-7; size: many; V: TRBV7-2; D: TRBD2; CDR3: CASSRLAGTYEQYF; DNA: TGTGCCAGCAGCCGACTAGCGGGGACCTACGAGCAGTACTTC